The clone carrying this TCR beta chain occurred once. Antigen specificity is unknown. This record belongs to a study of cytomegalovirus exposure and HLA in healthy donors. General observations from the study: Per a prior analysis, the majority of TCR beta V segments were productive roughly 87% or roughly 30% of the time. A later analysis linked 15,000 to 20,000 TCR beta sequences to HLA alleles at 0.05 false discovery rate. V- and J-gene trimming of TCR beta was linked (in a later analysis) to a missense DCLRE1C variant. Donor immune exposure was known only as CMV serostatus.

This CDR3 region has 14 residues. Germline loops: CDR1 MNHEY, CDR2 SVGAGI. The trim removed 3 bases at V and 6 bases at J, leaving 7 bases unmatched. Vbeta (60) and Jbeta (13) primers were used in the PCR. Produced via immunoSEQ multiplex PCR; TCRdb's table is partial and in-frame only. The table shows 90,000 to 140,000 clones, with about 69% occurring only once. The sequence came from a man in his forties or fifties in good health and CMV-seronegative. Sequencing was carried out using PBMCs. The rearrangement joins TRBV6-5 to TRBJ2-7; 8 bases fit TRBD1. The CDR3 sequence is CASSYAQGAVEQYF. The CDR3 bases are TGTGCCAGCAGTTATGCTCAGGGGGCCGTCGAGCAGTACTTC.